The entry below describes one T cell receptor beta chain. Some clones are missing from TCRdb's copy, which holds only in-frame ones; the method was immunoSEQ multiplex PCR. This table holds 90,000 to 120,000 clones, 88% found once. The CDR3 is made up of 13 amino acids. Trimming took 3 bases from V and 7 from J; bases not matched to a gene: 2. Germline loops: CDR1 GTSNPN, CDR2 SVGIG (reference sequence). This sample was included in a study of blood T cell repertoires in COVID-19. Turning to the study itself: PBMCs, B-cell-depleted T cells, or T cells were the source of the cDNA or gDNA that made up the material.

The chain carries TRBV30 and TRBJ1-6, with 8 bases identical to TRBD1. The specimen sequenced was peripheral blood. This sequence was found in a man aged 50 to 59 with active or convalescent COVID-19. CDR3 sequence (DNA): TGTGCCTGGAGCGGACAGGGAAATTCACCCCTCCACTTT. It encodes CAWSGQGNSPLHF.